Given below is one T cell receptor beta chain in context. Its antigen is not known. V was shortened by 0 bases and J by 12 bases, with 9 bases between the two germline ends. CDR3 size: 12 residues. Germline V gene lookup returns CDR1 MDHEN and CDR2 SYDVKM. The assay was immunoSEQ multiplex PCR, and TCRdb's table has in-frame clones only and misses some. Of 35,000 to 45,000 clones listed, around 84% are singletons. This sample is part of a study of OX40 agonist ivuxolimab in advanced cancers. Study-level background: Patients were dosed with the agonistic anti-OX40 (CD134) antibody ivuxolimab. Partial responses, seen in three patients, involved one hepatocellular carcinoma and two cutaneous melanomas. Broader study findings: At 0.1 to 3.0 mg/kg, clonal expansion of CD4+ and CD8+ blood T cells had occurred by week 6.

Cycle 7 day 1, cycle 4 day 1, and baseline were the timepoints at which blood was sampled. Sample: CD4+ or CD8+ T cells sorted from blood, taken in a trial of the OX40 agonist ivuxolimab. This TCR came from an adult with an advanced solid tumor such as melanoma, head and neck, liver or kidney cancer. The V gene is TRBV28, the J gene TRBJ2-1; D unclear. The CDR3 bases are TGTGCCAGCAGTTTATGGAAGGGCGGGCAGTTCTTC. The encoded protein is CASSLWKGGQFF.